Listed below are T cell receptor beta chains from one sample, sequenced in a study of CD8+CD57+ T cells in acquired aplastic anemia. Each CDR3 protein is one row after TCRdb ran MiXCR on the reads. In the table there are roughly 81,000 distinct CDR3 sequences, about 45% of which are singletons. The sequenced material came from sorted CD4+, CD8+, or CD8+CD57+ T cells (not recorded which) from PBMCs. All receptors come from a human donor in good health, serving as a control. CDR3s include the opening cysteine and the closing phenylalanine or tryptophan. A D gene is named only where the DNA matches it firmly. Clone size is given for some rows only: seen once, a few or many times, or a class if the clone is expanded.

j_call,clone_size,d_call,v_call,cdr3_nt,cdr3_aa
TRBJ2-7,.,.,TRBV27,TGTGCCAGCGGGTACGAGCAGTACTTC,CASGYEQYF
TRBJ2-5,many,.,TRBV7-8,TGTGCCAGCAGCTGGGTGGTGTGGGGCGAGACCCAGTACTTC,CASSWVVWGETQYF
TRBJ1-1,.,TRBD1,TRBV5-1,TGCGCCAGCAGCATCTTGTCTCCAGGGGGCGCCGACACTGAAGCTTTCTTT,CASSILSPGGADTEAFF
TRBJ1-2,few,.,TRBV29-1,TGCAGCGTTGAAGAAGGACAATATGGCTACACCTTC,CSVEEGQYGYTF
TRBJ2-3,few,TRBD1,TRBV11-1,TGTGCCAGCAGCACCGGGACAGGGGGGGGGAGCACAGATACGCAGTATTTT,CASSTGTGGGSTDTQYF
TRBJ1-2,few,.,TRBV24-1,TGTGCCACCAGTGCCAGCAGCGTAGCCGGGGGCGAGAACTATGGCTACACCTTC,CATSASSVAGGENYGYTF
TRBJ1-5,many,.,TRBV15,TGTGCCACCAGCATCGAAAGAAATCAGCCCCAGCATTTT,CATSIERNQPQHF
TRBJ2-1,.,TRBD2,TRBV24-1,TGTGCCAGCAGTCCACTAGCGGGAGGATTTTATGAGCAGTTCTTC,CASSPLAGGFYEQFF
TRBJ1-1,many,.,TRBV7-8,TGTGCCAGCAGCTTGAGGTCCATGAACACTGAAGCTTTCTTT,CASSLRSMNTEAFF
TRBJ1-4,many,.,TRBV24-1,TGTGCCACCAGTGATTCTGAAAAACTGTTTTTT,CATSDSEKLFF
TRBJ2-6,.,.,TRBV15,TGTGCCACCAGCGCCAGGGGAACTGGGGCCAACGTCCTGACTTTC,CATSARGTGANVLTF
TRBJ2-7,.,TRBD2,TRBV9,TGTGCCAGCAGCCCCCAGGCTAGCGGCTACGAGCAGTACTTC,CASSPQASGYEQYF
TRBJ1-4,few,TRBD1,TRBV11-1,TGTGCCAGCAGCCCTCCCCCAGGACAGGGTTGGTTGGATGAAAAACTGTTTTTT,CASSPPPGQGWLDEKLFF
TRBJ1-2,many,.,TRBV5-4,TGTGCCAGCAGCTTGCCTTTCGGCAACTATGGCTACACCTTC,CASSLPFGNYGYTF
TRBJ2-7,few,TRBD2,TRBV3-1,TGTGCCAGCAGCCAACTGACTAGCGGGGAGGAGCAGTACTTC,CASSQLTSGEEQYF
TRBJ2-5,.,TRBD1,TRBV29-1,TGCAGCGTTGAGACGGACAGGGGCCGTGACCAAGAGACCCAGTACTTC,CSVETDRGRDQETQYF
TRBJ2-2,.,.,TRBV5-1,TGCGCCAGCAGCTTGGAAGGCGGGGAGCTGTTTTTT,CASSLEGGELFF
TRBJ1-1,.,TRBD1,TRBV13,TGTGCCAGCAGCTCTAAGACAGGGTTAGGGGCTGAAGCTTTCTTT,CASSSKTGLGAEAFF
TRBJ1-2,many,TRBD1,TRBV20-1,TGCAGTGCTAGGGACAGGGGATCGGGTGGCTACACCTTC,CSARDRGSGGYTF
TRBJ2-3,.,.,TRBV20-1,TGCAGTGCGTACGGGGAGGATCAGACGCAGTATTTT,CSAYGEDQTQYF
TRBJ1-6,.,TRBD1,TRBV10-3,TGTGCCATCAGTGGCGGGACAGGGGAGGATTCACCCCTCCACTTT,CAISGGTGEDSPLHF
TRBJ1-1,.,TRBD1,TRBV12-3/TRBV12-4,TGTGCCAGCAGTCTTGCAGGGGGCACTGAAGCTTTCTTT,CASSLAGGTEAFF
TRBJ1-1,many,.,TRBV10-2,TGCGCCAGCAGTGAGTCGAGGGTTGACACTGAAGCTTTCTTT,CASSESRVDTEAFF
TRBJ2-1,few,.,TRBV11-3,TGTGCCAGCAGCTTAGACTCCCGGGAAGATCGGTTCTTC,CASSLDSREDRFF
TRBJ1-4,.,.,TRBV27,TGTGCCAGCGGCTCGGGGCTTAATAATGAAAAACTGTTTTTT,CASGSGLNNEKLFF
TRBJ1-2,few,.,TRBV7-9,TGTGCCAGCAGCGTCGGGATTAACTATGGCTACACCTTC,CASSVGINYGYTF
TRBJ1-2,.,.,TRBV20-1,TGCAGTGCCTCAACATCCTATGGCTACACCTTC,CSASTSYGYTF
TRBJ1-1,.,.,TRBV29-1,TGCAGCCACTCTTGGGACGGCAGTGAAGCTTTCTTT,CSHSWDGSEAFF
TRBJ2-1,.,.,TRBV12-3/TRBV12-4,TGTGCCAGCACCCTAAGCGGCGACAATGAGCAGTTCTTC,CASTLSGDNEQFF
TRBJ2-3,few,.,TRBV11-3,TGTGCCAGCAGCGCCCACTGGAGTAGCGGAAACAATGAGCAGTATTTT,CASSAHWSSGNNEQYF
TRBJ1-2,.,.,TRBV10-3,TGTGCCATCAGTGAGCGACAGGACTTCTATGGCTACACCTTC,CAISERQDFYGYTF
TRBJ1-5,.,TRBD1,TRBV2,TGTGCCAGCAGAGCCGGGACAGCATACAATCAGCCCCAGCATTTT,CASRAGTAYNQPQHF
TRBJ2-5,.,TRBD2,TRBV20-1,TGCAGTGCTACGGCGGGGGACCAAGAGACCCAGTACTTC,CSATAGDQETQYF
TRBJ1-3,.,TRBD1,TRBV2,TGTGCCAGCAGTTACCGGACAGGGACCTTAGACACCATATATTTT,CASSYRTGTLDTIYF
TRBJ2-7,many,.,TRBV2,TGTGCCAGCAGTGAAGAGGACAGCTACGAGCAGTACTTC,CASSEEDSYEQYF